The clone carrying this T cell receptor beta chain has only one observation. The V segment lost 5 bases and the J segment 6 bases; nucleotides outside the gene matches: 14. Germline assignment: CDR1 SNHLY and CDR2 FYNNEI. This CDR3 has 16 amino acids. Some clones are missing from TCRdb's copy, which holds only in-frame ones; the method was immunoSEQ multiplex PCR. This table holds 150,000 or so clones, 87% found once. The data were taken from a study of blood T cell repertoires in COVID-19. The clonotype originates from a middle-aged woman who had been exposed to COVID-19. Material: PBMCs or T cells enriched from blood (not recorded which). The chain uses TRBV2 and TRBJ2-7; TRBD2 aligns across 9 bases. This chain's CDR3 is CASSSRGAGGPFEQYF. In DNA, the CDR3 is TGTGCCAGCAGTTCGCGGGGGGCGGGAGGGCCTTTCGAGCAGTACTTC. Full variable domain (rest looked up from reference TRBV2 and TRBJ2-7): EPEVTQTPSHQVTQMGQEVILRCVPISNHLYFYWYRQILGQKVEFLVSFYNNEISEKSEIFDDQFSVERPDGSNFTLKIRSTKLEDSAMYFCASSSRGAGGPFEQYFGPGTRLTVT.